The TCR beta chain under discussion was sequenced for a study of cytomegalovirus exposure and HLA in healthy donors. CDR1 is GTSNPN, CDR2 SVGIG, per germline (reference sequence). V shed 4 bases and J shed 8 bases, with 15 bases lying between them. This CDR3 has 13 amino acids. The study ran its PCR with 60 Vbeta and 13 Jbeta primers. Some clones are missing from TCRdb's copy, which holds only in-frame ones; the method was immunoSEQ multiplex PCR. The sample carries about 160,000 clones, 75% recorded once. The specimen was PBMCs. The chain employs TRBV30 and TRBJ1-3; TRBD1 is a possible D gene (6 bases). This TCR was recovered from a male donor in good health and CMV-seronegative. In nucleotides, the CDR3 is TGTGCCTGGATCCACAGGGTGGTTCACACCATATATTTT. The encoded protein is CAWIHRVVHTIYF.